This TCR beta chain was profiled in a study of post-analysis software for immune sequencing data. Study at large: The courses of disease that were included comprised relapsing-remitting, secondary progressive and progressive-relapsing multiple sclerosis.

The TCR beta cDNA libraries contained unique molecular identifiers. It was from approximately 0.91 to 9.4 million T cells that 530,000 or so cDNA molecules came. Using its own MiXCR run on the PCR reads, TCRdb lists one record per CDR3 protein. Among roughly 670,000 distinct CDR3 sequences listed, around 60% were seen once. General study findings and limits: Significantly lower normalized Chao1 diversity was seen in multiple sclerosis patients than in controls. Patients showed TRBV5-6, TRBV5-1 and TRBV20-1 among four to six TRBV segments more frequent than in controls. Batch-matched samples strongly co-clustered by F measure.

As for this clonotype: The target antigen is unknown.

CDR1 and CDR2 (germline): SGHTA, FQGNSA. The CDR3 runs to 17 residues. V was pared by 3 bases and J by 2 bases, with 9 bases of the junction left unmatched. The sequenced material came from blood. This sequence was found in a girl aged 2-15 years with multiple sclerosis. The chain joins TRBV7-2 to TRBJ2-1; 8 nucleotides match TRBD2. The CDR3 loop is CASSLGGSGRTYNEQFF. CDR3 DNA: TGTGCCAGCAGCTTGGGGGGGAGCGGGAGAACCTACAATGAGCAGTTCTTC.